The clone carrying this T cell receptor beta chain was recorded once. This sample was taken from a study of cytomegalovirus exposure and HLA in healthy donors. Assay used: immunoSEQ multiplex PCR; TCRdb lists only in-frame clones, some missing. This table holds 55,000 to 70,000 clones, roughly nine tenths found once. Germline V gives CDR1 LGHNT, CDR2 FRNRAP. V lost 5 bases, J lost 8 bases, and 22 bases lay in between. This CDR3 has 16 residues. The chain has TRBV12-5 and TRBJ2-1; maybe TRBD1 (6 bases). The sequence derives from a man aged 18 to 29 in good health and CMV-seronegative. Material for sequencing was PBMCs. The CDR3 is CASGPPPGALGHEQFF. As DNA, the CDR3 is TGTGCTAGTGGTCCACCCCCAGGGGCCCTGGGGCATGAGCAGTTCTTC.